Below are 3 T cell receptor beta chains sequenced from a single sample in a study of shared clonotypes between healthy human individuals. TCRdb keeps only in-frame clones here, not all; method: immunoSEQ multiplex PCR. Of 1.4 million to 1.5 million clones in the sample, roughly 96% were seen once. The sequenced material came from naive CD4+ T cells sorted from blood. Noted subset: CD45RA+ positively selected. The receptor set was obtained from a man younger than 45 in good health.

The J gene is TRBJ2-5, the V gene TRBV18; tentatively, D is TRBD1 or TRBD2 (5 bases each). There are 16 residues in the CDR3. Germline CDR1 reads KGHSH; CDR2 reads LQKENI. Trimming removed 0 bases from V and 0 bases from J, with 11 bases in between. CDR3 in amino acids: CASSPPGTQHQETQYF. DNA for the CDR3: TGTGCCAGCTCACCACCTGGGACGCAACACCAAGAGACCCAGTACTTC.

The chain recombines TRBV5-1 with TRBJ2-5; 7 nucleotides match TRBD1. The J call could be wrong; TRBJ2-7 is a better fit for the DNA end. The CDR3 is 14 residues long. Germline values: CDR1 SGHRS, CDR2 YFSETQ. The DNA for the CDR3 is TGCGCCAGCAGCTTGCGTCAGGGGGCCTACGAGCAGTACTTC. It specifies CASSLRQGAYEQYF.

The genes are TRBV4-3 and TRBJ2-1, with no clear D. The CDR3 totals 16 residues. V was shortened by 3 bases and J by 2 bases, with 14 bases between the two germline ends. Looked up from germline, CDR1 is LGHNA and CDR2 is YSLEER. CDR3 DNA: TGCGCCAGCAGCCAGTCCTTAATTGGGGCCTACAATGAGCAGTTCTTC. Translation: CASSQSLIGAYNEQFF.